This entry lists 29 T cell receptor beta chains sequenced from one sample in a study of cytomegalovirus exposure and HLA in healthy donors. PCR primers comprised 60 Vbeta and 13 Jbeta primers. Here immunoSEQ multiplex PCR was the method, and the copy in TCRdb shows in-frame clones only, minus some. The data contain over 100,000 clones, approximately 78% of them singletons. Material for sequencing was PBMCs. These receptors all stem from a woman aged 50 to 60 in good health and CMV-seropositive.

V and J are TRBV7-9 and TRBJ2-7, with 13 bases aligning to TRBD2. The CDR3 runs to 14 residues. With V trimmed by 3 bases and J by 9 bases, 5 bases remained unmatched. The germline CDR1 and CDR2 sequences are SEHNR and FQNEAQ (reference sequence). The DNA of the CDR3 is TGTGCCAGCAGCTTGGGGACTAGCGGGATCGGGCAGTACTTC. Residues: CASSLGTSGIGQYF.

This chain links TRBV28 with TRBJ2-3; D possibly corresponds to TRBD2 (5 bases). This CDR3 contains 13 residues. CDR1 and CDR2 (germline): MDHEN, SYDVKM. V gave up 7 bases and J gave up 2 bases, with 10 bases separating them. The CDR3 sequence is CASTKRFTDTQYF. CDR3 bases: TGTGCCAGCACAAAGCGGTTCACAGATACGCAGTATTTT. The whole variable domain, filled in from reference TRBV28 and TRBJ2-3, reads DVKVTQSSRYLVKRTGEKVFLECVQDMDHENMFWYRQDPGLGLRLIYFSYDVKMKEKGDIPEGYSVSREKKERFSLILESASTNQTSMYLCASTKRFTDTQYFGPGTRLTVL.

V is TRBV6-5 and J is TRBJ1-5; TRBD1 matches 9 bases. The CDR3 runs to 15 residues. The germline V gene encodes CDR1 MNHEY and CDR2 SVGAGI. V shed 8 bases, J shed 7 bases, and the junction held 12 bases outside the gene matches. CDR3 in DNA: TGTGCCAGCCAAACCGGGACAGGGTTTGGCCAGCCCCAGCATTTT. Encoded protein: CASQTGTGFGQPQHF.

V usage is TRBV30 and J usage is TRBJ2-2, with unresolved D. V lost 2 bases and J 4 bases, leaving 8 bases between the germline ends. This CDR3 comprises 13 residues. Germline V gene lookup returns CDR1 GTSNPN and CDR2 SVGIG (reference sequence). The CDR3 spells CAWSPVRTGELFF. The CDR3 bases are TGTGCCTGGAGTCCGGTCCGCACCGGGGAGCTGTTTTTT.

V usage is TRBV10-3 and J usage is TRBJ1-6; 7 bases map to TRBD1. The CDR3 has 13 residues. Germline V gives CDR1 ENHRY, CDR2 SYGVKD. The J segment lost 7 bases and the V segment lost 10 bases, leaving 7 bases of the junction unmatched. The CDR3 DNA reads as TGTGCCACCTCGACAGGGCGCAATTCACCCCTCCACTTT. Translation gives CATSTGRNSPLHF.

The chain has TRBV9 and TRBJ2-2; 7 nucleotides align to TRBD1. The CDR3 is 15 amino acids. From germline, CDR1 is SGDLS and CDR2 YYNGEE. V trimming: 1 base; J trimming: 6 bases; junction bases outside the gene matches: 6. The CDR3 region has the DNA TGTGCCAGCAGCGTAAGGGGGCGCGACCCCGGGGAGCTGTTTTTT. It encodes CASSVRGRDPGELFF.

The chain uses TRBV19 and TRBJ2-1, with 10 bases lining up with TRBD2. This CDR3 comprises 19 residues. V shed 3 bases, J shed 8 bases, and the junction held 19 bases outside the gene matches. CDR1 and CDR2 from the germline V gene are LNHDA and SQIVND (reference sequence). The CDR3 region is CASSMGAEPRVAGGHEQFF. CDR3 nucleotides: TGTGCCAGTAGTATGGGGGCCGAACCGAGGGTAGCGGGAGGCCATGAGCAGTTCTTC. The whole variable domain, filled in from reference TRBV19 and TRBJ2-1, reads DGGITQSPKYLFRKEGQNVTLSCEQNLNHDAMYWYRQDPGQGLRLIYYSQIVNDFQKGDIAEGYSVSREKKESFPLTVTSAQKNPTAFYLCASSMGAEPRVAGGHEQFFGPGTRLTVL.

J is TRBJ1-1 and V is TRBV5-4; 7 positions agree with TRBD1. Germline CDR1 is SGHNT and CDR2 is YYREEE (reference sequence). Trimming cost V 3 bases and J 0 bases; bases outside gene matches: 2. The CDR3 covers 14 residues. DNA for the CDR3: TGTGCCAGCAGCTCGACAGGGATGAACACTGAAGCTTTCTTT. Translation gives CASSSTGMNTEAFF.

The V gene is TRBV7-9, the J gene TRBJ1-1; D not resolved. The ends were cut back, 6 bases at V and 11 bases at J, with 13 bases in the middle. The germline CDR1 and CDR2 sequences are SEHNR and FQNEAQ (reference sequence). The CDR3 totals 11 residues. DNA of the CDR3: TGTGCCAGCAGAAACGGACGGAGGGCTTTCTTT. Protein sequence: CASRNGRRAFF. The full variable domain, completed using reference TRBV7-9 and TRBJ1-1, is DTGVSQNPRHKITKRGQNVTFRCDPISEHNRLYWYRQTLGQGPEFLTYFQNEAQLEKSRLLSDRFSAERPKGSFSTLEIQRTEQGDSAMYLCASRNGRRAFFGQGTRLTVV.

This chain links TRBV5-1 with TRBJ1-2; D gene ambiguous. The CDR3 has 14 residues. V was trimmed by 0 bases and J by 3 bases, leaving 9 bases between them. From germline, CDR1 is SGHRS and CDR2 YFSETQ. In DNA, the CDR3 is TGCGCCAGCAGCTTGGGTCGGAGCCACTATGGCTACACCTTC. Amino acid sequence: CASSLGRSHYGYTF.

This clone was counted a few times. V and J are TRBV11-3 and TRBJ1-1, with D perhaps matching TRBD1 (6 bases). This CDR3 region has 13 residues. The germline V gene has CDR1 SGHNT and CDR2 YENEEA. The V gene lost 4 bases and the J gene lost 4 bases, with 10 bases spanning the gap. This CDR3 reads CASSYTGFTEAFF. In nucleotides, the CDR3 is TGTGCCAGCAGCTATACAGGGTTCACTGAAGCTTTCTTT.

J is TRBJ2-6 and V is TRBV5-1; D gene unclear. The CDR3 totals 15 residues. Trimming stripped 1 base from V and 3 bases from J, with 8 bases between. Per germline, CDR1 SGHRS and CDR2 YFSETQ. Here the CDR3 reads CASSLQVGGANVLTF. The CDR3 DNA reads TGCGCCAGCAGCTTGCAGGTTGGTGGGGCCAACGTCCTGACTTTC.

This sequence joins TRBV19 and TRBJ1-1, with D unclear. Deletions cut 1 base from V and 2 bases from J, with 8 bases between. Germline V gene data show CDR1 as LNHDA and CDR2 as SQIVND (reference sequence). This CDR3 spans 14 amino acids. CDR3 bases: TGTGCCAGTAGTATAGGTCTTTTAAACACTGAAGCTTTCTTT. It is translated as CASSIGLLNTEAFF.

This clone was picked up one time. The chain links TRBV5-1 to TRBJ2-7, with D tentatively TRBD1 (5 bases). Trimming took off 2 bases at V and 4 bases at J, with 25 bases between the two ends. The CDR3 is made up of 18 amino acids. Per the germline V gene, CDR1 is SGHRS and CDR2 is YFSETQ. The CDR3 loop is CASSFGALGRQRGYEQYF. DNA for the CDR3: TGCGCCAGCAGCTTTGGTGCGCTCGGTAGACAAAGGGGTTACGAGCAGTACTTC.

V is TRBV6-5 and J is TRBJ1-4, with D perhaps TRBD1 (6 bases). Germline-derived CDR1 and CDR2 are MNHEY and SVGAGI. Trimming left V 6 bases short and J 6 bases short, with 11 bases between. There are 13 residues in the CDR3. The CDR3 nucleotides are TGTGCCAGCAGAAGGACAGCTTATGAAAAACTGTTTTTT. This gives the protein CASRRTAYEKLFF.

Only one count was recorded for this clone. In DNA, the CDR3 is TGCAGCGTTGAAGGGGGAGACAGGGCGTCGGCGTATGGCTACACCTTC. Protein: CSVEGGDRASAYGYTF. The chain carries TRBV29-1 and TRBJ1-2, with 7 bases lining up with TRBD1. Unmatched junction bases numbered 13, after V lost 1 base and J lost 5 bases. This CDR3 is built from 16 residues. The germline V gene has CDR1 SQVTM and CDR2 ANQGSEA.

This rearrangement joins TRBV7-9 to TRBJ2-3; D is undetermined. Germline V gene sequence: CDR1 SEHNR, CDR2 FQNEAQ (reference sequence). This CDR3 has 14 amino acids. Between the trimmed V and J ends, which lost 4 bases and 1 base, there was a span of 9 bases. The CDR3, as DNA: TGTGCCAGCAGCTGGAGTATACGCACAGATACGCAGTATTTT. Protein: CASSWSIRTDTQYF.

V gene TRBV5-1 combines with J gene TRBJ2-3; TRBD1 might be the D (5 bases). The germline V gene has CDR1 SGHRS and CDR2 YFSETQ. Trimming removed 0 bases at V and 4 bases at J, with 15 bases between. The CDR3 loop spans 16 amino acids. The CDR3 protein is CASSLVALTGADTQYF. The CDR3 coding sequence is TGCGCCAGCAGCTTGGTGGCTCTAACAGGAGCAGATACGCAGTATTTT.

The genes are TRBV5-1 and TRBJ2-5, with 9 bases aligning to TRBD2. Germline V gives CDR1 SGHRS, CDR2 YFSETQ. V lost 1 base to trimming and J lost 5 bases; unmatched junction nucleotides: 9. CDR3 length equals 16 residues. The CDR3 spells CASSLLAGVVQETQYF. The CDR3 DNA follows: TGCGCCAGCAGCTTGTTAGCGGGGGTAGTACAGGAGACCCAGTACTTC.

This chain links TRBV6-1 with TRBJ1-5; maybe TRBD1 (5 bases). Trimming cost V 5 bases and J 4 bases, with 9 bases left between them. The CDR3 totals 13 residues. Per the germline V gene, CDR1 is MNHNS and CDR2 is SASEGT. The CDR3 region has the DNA TGTGCCAGCAGTTCCAGGGAAAATCAGCCCCAGCATTTT. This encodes CASSSRENQPQHF.

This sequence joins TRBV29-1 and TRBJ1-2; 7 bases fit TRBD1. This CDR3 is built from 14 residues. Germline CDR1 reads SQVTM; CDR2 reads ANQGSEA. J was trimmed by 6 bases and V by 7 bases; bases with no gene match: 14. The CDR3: CSAESLTGRDGYTF. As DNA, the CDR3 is TGCAGCGCTGAGAGCCTGACAGGGCGTGATGGCTACACCTTC.

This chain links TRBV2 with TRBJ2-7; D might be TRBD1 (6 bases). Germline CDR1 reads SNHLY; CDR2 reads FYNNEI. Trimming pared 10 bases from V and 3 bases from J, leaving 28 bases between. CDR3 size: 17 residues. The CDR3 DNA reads TGTGCCACCGTGGGTCTAGCCGCTTTGGCCAGGGGCTACGAGCAGTACTTC. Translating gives CATVGLAALARGYEQYF.

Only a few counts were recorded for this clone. The CDR3 coding sequence is TGTGCCATCAGTGTATCCACGCTAAATGAAGCTTTCTTT. Translation: CAISVSTLNEAFF. The V call is TRBV10-3, the J call TRBJ1-1; D gene ambiguous. The CDR3 contains 13 residues. Trimming left V 4 bases short and J 7 bases short, with 13 bases between. Per the germline V gene, CDR1 is ENHRY and CDR2 is SYGVKD.

As DNA, the CDR3 is TGTGCCAGCTCACCTCAGGGGAATCGCAATCAGCCCCAGCATTTT. This encodes CASSPQGNRNQPQHF. The chain joins TRBV18 to TRBJ1-5, with D perhaps TRBD1 (6 bases). Trimming cost V 3 bases and J 2 bases, with 11 bases left between them. The CDR3 is made up of 15 amino acids. The germline CDR1 and CDR2 sequences are KGHSH and LQKENI.

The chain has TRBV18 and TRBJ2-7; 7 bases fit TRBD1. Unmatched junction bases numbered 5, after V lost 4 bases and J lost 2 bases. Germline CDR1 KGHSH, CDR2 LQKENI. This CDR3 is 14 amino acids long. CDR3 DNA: TGTGCCAGCTCACGAGGACAGGAACCCTACGAGCAGTACTTC. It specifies CASSRGQEPYEQYF.

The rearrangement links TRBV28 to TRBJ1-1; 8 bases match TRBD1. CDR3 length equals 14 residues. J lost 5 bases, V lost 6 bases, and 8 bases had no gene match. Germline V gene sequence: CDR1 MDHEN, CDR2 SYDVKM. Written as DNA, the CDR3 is TGTGCCAGCAGCCCCTACCGGGACAGGACTGAAGCTTTCTTT. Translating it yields CASSPYRDRTEAFF.

The CDR3 region is CASSSPGPRGSEKLFF. The CDR3 DNA sequence: TGTGCCAGCAGTTCCCCCGGACCCAGGGGTAGTGAAAAACTGTTTTTT. The V and J genes are TRBV28 and TRBJ1-4; D perhaps matches TRBD1 (6 bases). This CDR3 contains 16 residues. Germline V gene lookup returns CDR1 MDHEN and CDR2 SYDVKM. Trimming stripped 4 bases from V and 7 bases from J, with 19 bases between.

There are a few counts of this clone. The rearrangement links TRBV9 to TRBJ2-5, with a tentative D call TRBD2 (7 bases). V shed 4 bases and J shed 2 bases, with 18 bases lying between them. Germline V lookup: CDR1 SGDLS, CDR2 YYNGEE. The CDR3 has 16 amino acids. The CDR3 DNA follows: TGTGCCAGCAGCCCTCGAGGTGGGGGGGCTCAAGAGACCCAGTACTTC. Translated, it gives CASSPRGGGAQETQYF.

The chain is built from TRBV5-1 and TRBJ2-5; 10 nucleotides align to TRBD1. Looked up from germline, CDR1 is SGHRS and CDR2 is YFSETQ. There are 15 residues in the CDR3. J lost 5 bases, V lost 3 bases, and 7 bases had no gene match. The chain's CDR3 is CASSSDRGRGETQYF. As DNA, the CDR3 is TGCGCCAGCAGCTCCGACAGGGGGCGTGGGGAGACCCAGTACTTC.